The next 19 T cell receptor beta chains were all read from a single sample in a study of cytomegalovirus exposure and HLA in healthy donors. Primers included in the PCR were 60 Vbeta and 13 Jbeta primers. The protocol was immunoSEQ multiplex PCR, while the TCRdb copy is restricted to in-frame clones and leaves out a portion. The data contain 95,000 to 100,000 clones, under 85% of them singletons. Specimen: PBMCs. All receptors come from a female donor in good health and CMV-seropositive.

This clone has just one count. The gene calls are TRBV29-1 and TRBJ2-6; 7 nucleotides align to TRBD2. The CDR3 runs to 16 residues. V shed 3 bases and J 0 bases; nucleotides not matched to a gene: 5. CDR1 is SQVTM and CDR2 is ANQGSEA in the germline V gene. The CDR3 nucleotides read TGCAGCGTTGAGTCCAGGGAGGGCTCTGGGGCCAACGTCCTGACTTTC. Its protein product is CSVESREGSGANVLTF.

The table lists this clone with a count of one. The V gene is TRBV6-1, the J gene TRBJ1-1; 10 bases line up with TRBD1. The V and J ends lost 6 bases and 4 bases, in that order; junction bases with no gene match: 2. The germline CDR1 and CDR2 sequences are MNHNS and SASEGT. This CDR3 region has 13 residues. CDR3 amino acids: CASRDRGSTEAFF. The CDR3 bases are TGTGCCAGCAGGGACAGGGGGTCCACTGAAGCTTTCTTT.

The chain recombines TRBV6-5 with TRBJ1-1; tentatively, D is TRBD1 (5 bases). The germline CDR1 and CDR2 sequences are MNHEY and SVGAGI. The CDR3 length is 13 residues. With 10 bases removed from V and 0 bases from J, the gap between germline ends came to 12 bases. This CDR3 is CATRQTLNTEAFF. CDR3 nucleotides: TGTGCCACCAGACAGACCCTGAACACTGAAGCTTTCTTT.

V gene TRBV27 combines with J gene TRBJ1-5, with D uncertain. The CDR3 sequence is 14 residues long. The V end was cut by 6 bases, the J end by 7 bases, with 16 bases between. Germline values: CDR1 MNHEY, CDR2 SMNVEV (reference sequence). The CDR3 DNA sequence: TGTGCCAGCAGCGCCGCAGGTAAGAGCCAGCCCCAGCATTTT. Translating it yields CASSAAGKSQPQHF.

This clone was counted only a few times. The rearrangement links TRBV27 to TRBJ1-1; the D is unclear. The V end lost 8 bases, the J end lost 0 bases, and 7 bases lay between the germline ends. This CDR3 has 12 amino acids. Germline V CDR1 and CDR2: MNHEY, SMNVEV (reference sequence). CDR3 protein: CASGHMNTEAFF. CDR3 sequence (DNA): TGTGCCAGCGGCCACATGAACACTGAAGCTTTCTTT.

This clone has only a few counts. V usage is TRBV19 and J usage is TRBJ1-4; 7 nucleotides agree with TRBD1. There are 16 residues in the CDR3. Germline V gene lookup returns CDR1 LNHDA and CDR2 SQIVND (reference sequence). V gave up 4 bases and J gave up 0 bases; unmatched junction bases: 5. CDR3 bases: TGTGCCAGTAGTACCAGGGGGATGACAACTAATGAAAAACTGTTTTTT. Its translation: CASSTRGMTTNEKLFF.

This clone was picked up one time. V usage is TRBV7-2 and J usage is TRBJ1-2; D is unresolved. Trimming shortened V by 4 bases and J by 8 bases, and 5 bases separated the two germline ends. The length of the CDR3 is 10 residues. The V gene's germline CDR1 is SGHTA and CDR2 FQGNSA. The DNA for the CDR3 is TGTGCCAGCAGCTCCCCGGGCTACACCTTC. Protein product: CASSSPGYTF.

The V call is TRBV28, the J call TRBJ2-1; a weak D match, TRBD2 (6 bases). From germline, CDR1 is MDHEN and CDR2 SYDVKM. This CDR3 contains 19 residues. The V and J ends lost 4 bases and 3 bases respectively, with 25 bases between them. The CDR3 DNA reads TGTGCCAGCAGTTCCACCGGGAGTTGGGGGTTGGTTGGCTACAATGAGCAGTTCTTC. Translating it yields CASSSTGSWGLVGYNEQFF.

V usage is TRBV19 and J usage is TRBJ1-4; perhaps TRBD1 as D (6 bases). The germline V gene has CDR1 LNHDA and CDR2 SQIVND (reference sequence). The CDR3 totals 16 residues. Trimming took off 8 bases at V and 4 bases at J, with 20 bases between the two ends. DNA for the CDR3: TGTGCCAGTTGTGACCCCAGGACAGCCCTTAATGAAAAACTGTTTTTT. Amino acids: CASCDPRTALNEKLFF.

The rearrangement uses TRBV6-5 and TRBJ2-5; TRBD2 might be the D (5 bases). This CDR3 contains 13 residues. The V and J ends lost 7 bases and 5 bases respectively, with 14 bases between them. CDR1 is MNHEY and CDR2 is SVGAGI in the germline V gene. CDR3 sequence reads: CASTAGVLETQYF. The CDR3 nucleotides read TGTGCCAGCACCGCCGGGGTGTTGGAGACCCAGTACTTC.

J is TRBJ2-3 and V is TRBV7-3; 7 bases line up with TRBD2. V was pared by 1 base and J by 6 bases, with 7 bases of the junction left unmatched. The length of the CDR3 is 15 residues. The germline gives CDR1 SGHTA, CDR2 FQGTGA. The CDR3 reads CASSLIAGESDTQYF. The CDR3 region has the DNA TGTGCCAGCAGCTTAATTGCGGGAGAGTCTGATACGCAGTATTTT.

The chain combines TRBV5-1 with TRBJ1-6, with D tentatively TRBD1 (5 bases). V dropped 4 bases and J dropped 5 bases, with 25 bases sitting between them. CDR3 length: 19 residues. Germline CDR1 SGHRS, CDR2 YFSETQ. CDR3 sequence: CASSQTPGTNWLNNSPLHF. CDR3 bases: TGCGCCAGCAGCCAAACCCCAGGGACTAACTGGTTAAATAATTCACCCCTCCACTTT. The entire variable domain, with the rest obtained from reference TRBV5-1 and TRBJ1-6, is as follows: KAGVTQTPRYLIKTRGQQVTLSCSPISGHRSVSWYQQTPGQGLQFLFEYFSETQRNKGNFPGRFSGRQFSNSRSEMNVSTLELGDSALYLCASSQTPGTNWLNNSPLHFGNGTRLTVT.

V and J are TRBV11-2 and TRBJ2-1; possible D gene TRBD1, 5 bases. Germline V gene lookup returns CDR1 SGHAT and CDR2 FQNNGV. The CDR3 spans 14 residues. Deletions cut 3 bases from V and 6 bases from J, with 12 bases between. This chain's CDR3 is CASSFGAVVNEQFF. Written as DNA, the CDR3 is TGTGCCAGCAGCTTTGGGGCGGTCGTCAATGAGCAGTTCTTC.

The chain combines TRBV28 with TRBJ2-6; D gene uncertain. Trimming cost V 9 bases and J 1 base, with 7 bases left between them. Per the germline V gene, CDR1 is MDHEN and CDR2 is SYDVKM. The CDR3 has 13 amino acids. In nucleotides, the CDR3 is TGTGCCAGTTTCCTGTCTGGGGCCAACGTCCTGACTTTC. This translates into CASFLSGANVLTF.

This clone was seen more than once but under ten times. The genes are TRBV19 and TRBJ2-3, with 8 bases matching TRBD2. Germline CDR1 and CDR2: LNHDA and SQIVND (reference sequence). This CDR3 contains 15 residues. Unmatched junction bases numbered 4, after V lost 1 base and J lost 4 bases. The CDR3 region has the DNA TGTGCCAGTAGTATAGGGACTAGCAGGGCAGATACGCAGTATTTT. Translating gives CASSIGTSRADTQYF.

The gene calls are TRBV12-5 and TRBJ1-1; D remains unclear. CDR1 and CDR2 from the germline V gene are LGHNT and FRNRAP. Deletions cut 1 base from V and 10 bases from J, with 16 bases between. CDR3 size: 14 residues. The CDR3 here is CASGLAPGAGLAFF. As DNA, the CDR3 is TGTGCTAGTGGTTTGGCCCCCGGAGCGGGGTTAGCTTTCTTT.

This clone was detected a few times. In nucleotides, the CDR3 is TGTGCCAGCAGCCTAGGCGACACCATATATTTT. It translates to CASSLGDTIYF. The V call is TRBV28, the J call TRBJ1-3; D is unclear. V lost 6 bases and J lost 8, with 8 bases in between. The CDR3 spans 11 residues. The germline V gene has CDR1 MDHEN and CDR2 SYDVKM. Variable domain in full (rest from reference TRBV28 and TRBJ1-3): DVKVTQSSRYLVKRTGEKVFLECVQDMDHENMFWYRQDPGLGLRLIYFSYDVKMKEKGDIPEGYSVSREKKERFSLILESASTNQTSMYLCASSLGDTIYFGEGSWLTVV.

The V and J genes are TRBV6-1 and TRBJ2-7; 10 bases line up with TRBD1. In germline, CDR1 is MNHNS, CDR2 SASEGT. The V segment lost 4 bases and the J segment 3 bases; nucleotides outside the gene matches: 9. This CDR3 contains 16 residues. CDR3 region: CASSAKSGTGVYEQYF. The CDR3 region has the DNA TGTGCCAGCAGTGCAAAAAGCGGGACAGGGGTCTACGAGCAGTACTTC.

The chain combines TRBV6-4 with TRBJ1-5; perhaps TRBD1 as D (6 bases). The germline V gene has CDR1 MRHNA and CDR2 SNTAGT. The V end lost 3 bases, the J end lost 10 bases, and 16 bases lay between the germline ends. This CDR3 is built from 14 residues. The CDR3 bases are TGTGCCAGCAGTGAGTCGACAGGTCAGGTACCCCAGCATTTT. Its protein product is CASSESTGQVPQHF.